This TCR beta chain was sequenced for a study of OX40 agonist ivuxolimab in advanced cancers. Background on the study: A history of anti-PD-1, anti-PD-L1 or anti-CTLA-4 therapy was acceptable, and approximately 39% had some.

Only in-frame clones appear in the TCRdb table, and some are missing; sequencing was by immunoSEQ multiplex PCR. The sample has some 100,000 clones, approximately 81% seen once. The study's findings and limits: Blood T cells, both CD4+ and CD8+, expanded clonally by week 6 at 0.1 to 3.0 mg/kg.

From germline, CDR1 is KGHSH and CDR2 LQKENI. The CDR3 contains 15 residues. With 3 bases clipped from V and 10 bases from J, the junction kept 9 bases outside the gene matches. On this clone itself: Its antigen remains unknown.

Sequenced material: CD4+ or CD8+ T cells sorted from blood, taken in a trial of the OX40 agonist ivuxolimab. This clonotype was sampled from an adult with an advanced solid tumor such as melanoma, head and neck, liver or kidney cancer. V gene TRBV18 combines with J gene TRBJ2-1, with 10 bases identical to TRBD2. CDR3 in DNA: TGTGCCAGCTCACCGAAAGTAGCGGGGGGTGAGGAGCAGTTCTTC. Protein sequence: CASSPKVAGGEEQFF.